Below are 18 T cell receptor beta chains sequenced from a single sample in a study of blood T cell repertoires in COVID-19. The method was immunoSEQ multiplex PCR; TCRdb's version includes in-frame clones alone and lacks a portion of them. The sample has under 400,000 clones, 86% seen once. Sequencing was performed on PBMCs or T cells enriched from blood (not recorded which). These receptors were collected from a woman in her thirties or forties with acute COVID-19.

The CDR3 nucleotides read TGTGCCAGCAGACCGTGGGACAACGGATCACCCCTCCACTTT. This encodes CASRPWDNGSPLHF. The V and J genes are TRBV6-5 and TRBJ1-6; a weak D match, TRBD1 (6 bases). This CDR3 spans 14 amino acids. Germline V gene sequence: CDR1 MNHEY, CDR2 SVGAGI. Between the trimmed V and J ends, which lost 6 bases and 10 bases, there was a span of 16 bases.

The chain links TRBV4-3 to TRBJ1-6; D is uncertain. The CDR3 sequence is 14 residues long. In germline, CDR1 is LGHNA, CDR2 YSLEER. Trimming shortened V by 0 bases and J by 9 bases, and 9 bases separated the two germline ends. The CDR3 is CASSQEETISPLHF. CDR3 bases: TGCGCCAGCAGCCAAGAAGAGACAATTTCACCCCTCCACTTT.

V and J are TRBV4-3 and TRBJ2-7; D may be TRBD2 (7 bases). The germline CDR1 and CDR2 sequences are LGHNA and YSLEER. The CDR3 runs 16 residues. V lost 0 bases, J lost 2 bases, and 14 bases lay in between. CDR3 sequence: CASSQESGGHTYEQYF. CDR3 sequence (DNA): TGCGCCAGCAGCCAAGAATCCGGGGGGCATACCTACGAGCAGTACTTC.

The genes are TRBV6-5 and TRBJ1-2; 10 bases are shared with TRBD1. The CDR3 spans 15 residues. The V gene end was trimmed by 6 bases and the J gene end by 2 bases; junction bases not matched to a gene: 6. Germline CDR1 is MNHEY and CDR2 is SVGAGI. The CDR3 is CASRGGDRGNYGYTF. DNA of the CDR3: TGTGCCAGCAGGGGAGGGGACAGGGGAAACTATGGCTACACCTTC.

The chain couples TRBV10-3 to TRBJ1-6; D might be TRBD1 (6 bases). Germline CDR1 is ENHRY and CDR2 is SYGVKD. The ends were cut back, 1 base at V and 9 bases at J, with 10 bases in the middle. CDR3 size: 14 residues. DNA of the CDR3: TGTGCCATCAGTGAGTTAGCGGGGGCTTCACCCCTCCACTTT. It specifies CAISELAGASPLHF.

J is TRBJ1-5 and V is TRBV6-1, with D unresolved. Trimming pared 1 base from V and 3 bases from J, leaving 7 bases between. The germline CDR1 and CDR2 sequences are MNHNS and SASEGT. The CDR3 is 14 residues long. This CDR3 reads CASSEGHNNQPQHF. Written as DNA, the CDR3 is TGTGCCAGCAGTGAAGGACACAACAATCAGCCCCAGCATTTT.

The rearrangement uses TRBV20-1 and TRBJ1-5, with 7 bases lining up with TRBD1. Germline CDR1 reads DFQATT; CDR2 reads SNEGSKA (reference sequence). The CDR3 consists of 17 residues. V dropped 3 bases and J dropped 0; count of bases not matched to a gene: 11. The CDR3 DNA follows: TGCAGTGCTAGTTCGGGGACAGCTATTTATAGCAATCAGCCCCAGCATTTT. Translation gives CSASSGTAIYSNQPQHF.

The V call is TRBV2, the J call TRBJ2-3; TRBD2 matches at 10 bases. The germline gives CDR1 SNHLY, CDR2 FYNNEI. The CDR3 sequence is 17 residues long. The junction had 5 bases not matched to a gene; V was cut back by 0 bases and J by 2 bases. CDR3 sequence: CASSEASGGPPTDTQYF. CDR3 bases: TGTGCCAGCAGTGAAGCTAGCGGGGGGCCACCCACAGATACGCAGTATTTT. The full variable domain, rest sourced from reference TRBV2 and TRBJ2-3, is EPEVTQTPSHQVTQMGQEVILRCVPISNHLYFYWYRQILGQKVEFLVSFYNNEISEKSEIFDDQFSVERPDGSNFTLKIRSTKLEDSAMYFCASSEASGGPPTDTQYFGPGTRLTVL.

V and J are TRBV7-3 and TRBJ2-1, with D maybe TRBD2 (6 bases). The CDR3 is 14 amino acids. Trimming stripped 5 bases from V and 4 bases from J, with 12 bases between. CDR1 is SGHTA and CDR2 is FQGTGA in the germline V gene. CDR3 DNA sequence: TGTGCCAGCAGCAGGCGGGGAGATTACAATGAGCAGTTCTTC. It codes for CASSRRGDYNEQFF.

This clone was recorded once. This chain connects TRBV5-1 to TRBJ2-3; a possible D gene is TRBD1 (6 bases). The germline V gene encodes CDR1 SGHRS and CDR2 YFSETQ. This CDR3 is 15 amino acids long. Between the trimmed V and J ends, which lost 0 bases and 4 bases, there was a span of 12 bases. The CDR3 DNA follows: TGCGCCAGCAGCTTGGGGGACACCCCCGCAGATACGCAGTATTTT. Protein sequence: CASSLGDTPADTQYF.

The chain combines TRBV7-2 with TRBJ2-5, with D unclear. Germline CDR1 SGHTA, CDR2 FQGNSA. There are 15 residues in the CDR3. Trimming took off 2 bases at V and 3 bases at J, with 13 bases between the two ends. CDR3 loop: CASSLRSGSKETQYF. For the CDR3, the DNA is TGTGCCAGCAGCTTAAGGTCCGGGTCAAAAGAGACCCAGTACTTC.

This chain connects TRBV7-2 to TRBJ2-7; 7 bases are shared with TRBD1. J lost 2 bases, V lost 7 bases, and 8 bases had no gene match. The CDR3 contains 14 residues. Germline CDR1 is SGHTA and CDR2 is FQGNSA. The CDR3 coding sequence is TGTGCCAGCACCCCCCGGACAGGCCCCTACGAGCAGTACTTC. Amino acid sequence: CASTPRTGPYEQYF.

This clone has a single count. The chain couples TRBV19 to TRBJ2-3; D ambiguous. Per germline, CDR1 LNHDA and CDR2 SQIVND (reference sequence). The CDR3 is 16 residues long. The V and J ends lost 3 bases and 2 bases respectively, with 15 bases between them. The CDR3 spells CASSIDLSLPTDTQYF. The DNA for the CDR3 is TGTGCCAGTAGTATTGACCTATCACTACCCACAGATACGCAGTATTTT.

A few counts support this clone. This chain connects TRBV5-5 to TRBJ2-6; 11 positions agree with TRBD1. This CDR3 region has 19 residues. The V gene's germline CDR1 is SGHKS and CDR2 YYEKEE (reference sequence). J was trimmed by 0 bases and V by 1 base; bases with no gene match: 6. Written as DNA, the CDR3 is TGTGCCAGCAGCTTGCCGGGACAGGGGGTTCACTCTGGGGCCAACGTCCTGACTTTC. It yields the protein CASSLPGQGVHSGANVLTF. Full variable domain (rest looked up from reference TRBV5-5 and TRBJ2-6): DAGVTQSPTHLIKTRGQQVTLRCSPISGHKSVSWYQQVLGQGPQFIFQYYEKEERGRGNFPDRFSARQFPNYSSELNVNALLLGDSALYLCASSLPGQGVHSGANVLTFGAGSRLTVL.

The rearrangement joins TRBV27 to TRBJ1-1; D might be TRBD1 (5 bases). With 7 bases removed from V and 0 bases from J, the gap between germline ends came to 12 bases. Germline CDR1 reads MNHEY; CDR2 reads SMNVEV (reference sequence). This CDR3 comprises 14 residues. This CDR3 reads CASNSGYMNTEAFF. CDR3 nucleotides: TGTGCCAGCAACTCAGGGTATATGAACACTGAAGCTTTCTTT.

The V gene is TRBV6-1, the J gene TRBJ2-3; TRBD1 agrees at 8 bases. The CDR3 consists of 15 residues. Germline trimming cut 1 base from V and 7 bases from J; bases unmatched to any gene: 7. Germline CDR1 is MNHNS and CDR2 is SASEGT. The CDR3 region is CASSEEGQGRHTQYF. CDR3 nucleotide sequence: TGTGCCAGCAGTGAAGAAGGACAGGGCAGACATACGCAGTATTTT.

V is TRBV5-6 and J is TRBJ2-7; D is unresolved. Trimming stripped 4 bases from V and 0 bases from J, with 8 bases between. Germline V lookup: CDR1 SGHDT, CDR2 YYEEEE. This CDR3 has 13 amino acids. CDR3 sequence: CASSRYSSYEQYF. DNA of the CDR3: TGTGCCAGCAGCCGTTATAGCTCCTACGAGCAGTACTTC.

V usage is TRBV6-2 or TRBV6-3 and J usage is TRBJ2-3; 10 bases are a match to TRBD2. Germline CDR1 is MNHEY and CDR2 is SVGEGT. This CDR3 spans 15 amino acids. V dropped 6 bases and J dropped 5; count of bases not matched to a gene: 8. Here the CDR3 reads CASSRSSGGRDTQYF. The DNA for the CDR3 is TGTGCCAGCAGCCGGAGTAGCGGGGGGCGAGATACGCAGTATTTT.